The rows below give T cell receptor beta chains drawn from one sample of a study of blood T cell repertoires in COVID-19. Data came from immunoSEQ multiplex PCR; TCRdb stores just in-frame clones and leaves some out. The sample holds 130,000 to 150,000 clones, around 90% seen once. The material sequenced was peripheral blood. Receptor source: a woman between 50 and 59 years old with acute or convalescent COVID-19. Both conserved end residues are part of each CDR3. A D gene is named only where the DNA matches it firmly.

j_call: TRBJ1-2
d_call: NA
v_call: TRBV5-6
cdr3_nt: TGTGCCAGCAGCTTGGCACAGGGTTTCGACTATGGCTACACCTTC
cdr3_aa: CASSLAQGFDYGYTF

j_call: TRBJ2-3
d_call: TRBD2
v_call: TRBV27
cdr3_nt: TGTGCCAGCAGGGAGGAGAGCGGGGGCCGCACAGATACGCAGTATTTT
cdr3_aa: CASREESGGRTDTQYF

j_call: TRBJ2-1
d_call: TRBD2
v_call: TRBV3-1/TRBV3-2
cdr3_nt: TGTGCCAGCAGCCAAGGACATAGCGGGAGGTCTTACAATGAGCAGTTCTTC
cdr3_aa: CASSQGHSGRSYNEQFF

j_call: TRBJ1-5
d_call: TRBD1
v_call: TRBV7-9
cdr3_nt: TGTGCCAGCAGTCTAACGGACAGGGGGGATCAGCCCCAGCATTTT
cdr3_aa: CASSLTDRGDQPQHF

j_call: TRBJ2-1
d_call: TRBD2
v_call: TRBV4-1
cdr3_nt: TGCGCCAGCAGCCCGGGGACTAGTCGCGACGTTGAGCAGTTCTTC
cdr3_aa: CASSPGTSRDVEQFF

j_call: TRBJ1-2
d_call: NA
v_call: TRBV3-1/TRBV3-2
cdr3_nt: TGTGCCAGCAGCCAAAGGGAGGACGGCTACACCTTC
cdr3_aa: CASSQREDGYTF

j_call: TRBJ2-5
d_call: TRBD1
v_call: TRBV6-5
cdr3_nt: TGTGCCAGCGGTTTCAAAGGGGGCGGCGAGACCCAGTACTTC
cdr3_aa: CASGFKGGGETQYF

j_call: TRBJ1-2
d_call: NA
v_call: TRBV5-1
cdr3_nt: TGCGCCAGCAGCTTGGTCGGGGGAGAAAACTATGGCTACACCTTC
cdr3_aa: CASSLVGGENYGYTF

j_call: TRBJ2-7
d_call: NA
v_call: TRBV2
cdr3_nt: TGTGCCAGCAAGGCTCGCAGGCCAACCTACGAGCAGTACTTC
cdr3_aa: CASKARRPTYEQYF

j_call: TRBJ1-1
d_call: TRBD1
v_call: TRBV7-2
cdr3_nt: TGTGCCAGCAGCTTGACAGGGTACACTGAAGCTTTCTTT
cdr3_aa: CASSLTGYTEAFF

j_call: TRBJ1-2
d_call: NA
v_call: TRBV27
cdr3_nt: TGTGCCAGCCGACCCTCAGGGAATTATGGCTACACCTTC
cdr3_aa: CASRPSGNYGYTF

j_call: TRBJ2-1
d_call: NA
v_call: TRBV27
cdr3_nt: TGTGCCAGCAGTTGGAGAGCTGACAGGCCGAGGAATGAGCAGTTCTTC
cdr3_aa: CASSWRADRPRNEQFF